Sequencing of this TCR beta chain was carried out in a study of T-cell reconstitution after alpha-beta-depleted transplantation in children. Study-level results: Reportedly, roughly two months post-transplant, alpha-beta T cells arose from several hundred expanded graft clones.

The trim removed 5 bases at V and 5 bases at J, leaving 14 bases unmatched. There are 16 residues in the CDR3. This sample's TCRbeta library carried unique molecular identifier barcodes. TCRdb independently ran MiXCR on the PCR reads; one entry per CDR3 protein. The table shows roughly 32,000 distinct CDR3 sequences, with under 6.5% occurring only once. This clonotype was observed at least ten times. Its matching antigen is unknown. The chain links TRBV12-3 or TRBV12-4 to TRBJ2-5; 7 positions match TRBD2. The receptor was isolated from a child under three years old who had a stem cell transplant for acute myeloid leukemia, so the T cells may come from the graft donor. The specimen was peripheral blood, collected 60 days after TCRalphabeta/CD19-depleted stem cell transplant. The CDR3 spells CASSQLWGGSEETQYF. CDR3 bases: TGTGCCAGCAGTCAACTATGGGGAGGGTCGGAGGAGACCCAGTACTTC.